This T cell receptor beta chain was recovered during a study of blood T cell repertoires in COVID-19. For the study at large: T cells, B-cell-depleted T cells, or PBMCs provided the cDNA or gDNA that served as material.

This table comes from immunoSEQ multiplex PCR, and its TCRdb copy is limited to in-frame clones, with some not included. The repertoire includes a few hundred thousand clones, about nine tenths of them detected once, and 1.9% sits in the top ten. The cohort comprised adults aged roughly 18 to 95 years residing in about two dozen US areas. This CDR3 spans 15 amino acids. The junction had 11 bases not matched to a gene; V was cut back by 4 bases and J by 5 bases. Germline CDR1 and CDR2: MNHEY and SVGEGT. The sequenced sample consisted of PBMCs or T cells enriched from blood (not recorded which). The chain uses TRBV6-2 or TRBV6-3 and TRBJ2-7; 7 nucleotides line up with TRBD1. This TCR came from a woman aged 55-70 years who had recovered from COVID-19. This chain's CDR3 is CASSSRRMQGDEQYF. Written as DNA, the CDR3 is TGTGCCAGCAGTTCCCGGAGGATGCAGGGGGACGAGCAGTACTTC.